This TCR beta chain was captured in a study of shared T cell receptors in the human thymus. The CDR3 sequence is 17 residues long. Germline CDR1 is MNHEY and CDR2 is SMNVEV (reference sequence). J gave up 2 bases and V 4 bases, and 9 bases lay outside the gene matches. Clones were read by immunoSEQ multiplex PCR, and TCRdb kept only the in-frame ones, dropping some. The table records 720,000 or so clones, around 85% of them present only once. The same specimen was also included in a second study, on human thymus T cells.

V is TRBV27 and J is TRBJ2-1; 9 nucleotides match TRBD1. This receptor was obtained from a girl under two years old with a congenital heart defect. The specimen sequenced was thymocytes. The DNA for the CDR3 is TGTGCCAGCAGTTCCGCCGAAGGACAGGGGACCTACAATGAGCAGTTCTTC. This translates into CASSSAEGQGTYNEQFF.